This TCR beta chain derives from a study of PD-L1 blockade in urothelial cancer. At the level of the study: From 2014, patients received atezolizumab, given as 1,200 mg intravenously every 3 weeks. Blood underwent analysis 3 weeks (second dose) and 6 weeks after treatment began. A median approximately 140,000 T cells were found in blood samples.

Time point of the sample: peripheral blood 6 weeks after treatment start. Using immunoSEQ multiplex PCR, the repertoire was profiled, and TCRdb retains in-frame clones only, with some absent. The sample yields more than 35,000 clones, around 80% seen once. This CDR3 contains 15 residues. Trimming at V came to 4 bases and at J to 6 bases, leaving 7 bases not matched to a gene. From germline, CDR1 is MNHEY and CDR2 SVGAGI. This rearrangement joins TRBV6-5 to TRBJ1-4; 8 positions agree with TRBD1. This receptor was taken from a man aged 60 to 69 with urothelial cancer. The sample was PBMCs, taken around atezolizumab (anti-PD-L1) treatment. CDR3 nucleotides: TGTGCCAGCAGTTCAAAACAGGGGGGGGATGAAAAACTGTTTTTT. Residues: CASSSKQGGDEKLFF.